These 17 T cell receptor beta chains originate from one sample sequenced in a study of Ad26.COV2.S vaccination and SARS-CoV-2 variants. Produced via immunoSEQ multiplex PCR; TCRdb's table is partial and in-frame only. The sample shows some 350,000 clones, about 91% of them seen only once. Sequences were derived from peripheral blood, sampled after recovery from COVID-19. These receptors all come from a human donor who had recovered from COVID-19.

This rearrangement joins TRBV2 to TRBJ2-7, with a possible D match to TRBD1 (6 bases). This CDR3 region has 14 residues. Per germline, CDR1 SNHLY and CDR2 FYNNEI. V lost 6 bases, J lost 3 bases, and 15 bases lay in between. CDR3 protein: CASRVGGSVYEQYF. CDR3 bases: TGTGCCAGCAGAGTAGGGGGAAGCGTCTACGAGCAGTACTTC.

Worth noting for this clone: Other DNA sequences in the same sample also yield this CDR3. The gene calls are TRBV6-5 and TRBJ1-5, with D possibly TRBD1 on 6 matching bases. Germline V gene data show CDR1 as MNHEY and CDR2 as SVGAGI. V was clipped by 6 bases and J by 4 bases, with 7 bases between them. The CDR3 has 12 amino acids. CDR3 amino acids: CASSQGNQPQHF. CDR3 bases: TGTGCCAGCAGCCAGGGGAATCAGCCCCAGCATTTT.

The rearrangement joins TRBV7-2 to TRBJ2-3; 10 positions agree with TRBD1. The CDR3 has 19 residues. V shed 4 bases and J 0 bases; nucleotides not matched to a gene: 13. Germline values: CDR1 SGHTA, CDR2 FQGNSA. DNA for the CDR3: TGTGCCAGCAGCTCCCCCATCGACAGGGGGCACTCCAGCACAGATACGCAGTATTTT. Amino acids: CASSSPIDRGHSSTDTQYF.

The chain combines TRBV4-3 with TRBJ2-6, with D tentatively TRBD2 (5 bases). Germline CDR1 LGHNA, CDR2 YSLEER. The CDR3 spans 16 residues. Trimming shortened V by 3 bases and J by 0 bases, and 9 bases separated the two germline ends. CDR3 sequence: CASSHEGVSGANVLTF. The CDR3 DNA reads TGCGCCAGCAGCCATGAGGGAGTCTCTGGGGCCAACGTCCTGACTTTC.

V is TRBV5-4 and J is TRBJ2-5; 15 bases agree with TRBD2. V shed 4 bases and J 2 bases; nucleotides not matched to a gene: 6. The CDR3 has 17 amino acids. In germline, CDR1 is SGHNT, CDR2 YYREEE (reference sequence). The CDR3 here is CASSAGLAGGFQETQYF. Here the CDR3 DNA reads TGTGCCAGCAGCGCCGGACTAGCGGGGGGGTTTCAAGAGACCCAGTACTTC.

There are a few counts of this clone. This sequence joins TRBV2 and TRBJ2-1; tentatively, D is TRBD2 (5 bases). Trimming left V 11 bases short and J 5 bases short, with 19 bases between. The germline V gene encodes CDR1 SNHLY and CDR2 FYNNEI. The CDR3 loop spans 14 amino acids. The DNA of the CDR3 is TGTGCCGCCAAAACCAAGAGCGGAAACAATGAGCAGTTCTTC. This gives the protein CAAKTKSGNNEQFF.

The chain couples TRBV28 to TRBJ1-2; weak D call: TRBD1 (5 bases). V was cut by 5 bases and J by 8 bases, with 21 bases left in between. This CDR3 comprises 15 residues. Germline CDR1 is MDHEN and CDR2 is SYDVKM. The CDR3 DNA follows: TGTGCCAGCAGTCTCACCCGCAGGGTCAGGTGGGGCTACACCTTC. It codes for CASSLTRRVRWGYTF.

V and J are TRBV2 and TRBJ1-4; D is unclear. The length of the CDR3 is 14 residues. CDR1 and CDR2 from the germline V gene are SNHLY and FYNNEI. Trimming removed 0 bases from V and 3 bases from J, with 5 bases in between. The chain's CDR3 is CASSEALANEKLFF. CDR3 coding DNA: TGTGCCAGCAGTGAAGCGCTCGCTAATGAAAAACTGTTTTTT.

This chain uses TRBV13 with TRBJ1-1, with D tentatively TRBD1 (5 bases). Germline assignment: CDR1 PRHDT and CDR2 FYEKMQ (reference sequence). V was trimmed by 3 bases and J by 6 bases, leaving 11 bases between them. The CDR3 totals 13 residues. The CDR3 sequence: CASSLGRRPEAFF. DNA of the CDR3: TGTGCCAGCAGCTTGGGACGGCGCCCTGAAGCTTTCTTT.

This clone was seen once. The chain couples TRBV5-5 to TRBJ1-2, with 9 positions matching TRBD1. V trimming: 5 bases; J trimming: 5 bases; junction bases outside the gene matches: 10. The CDR3 spans 15 residues. CDR1 and CDR2 from the germline V gene are SGHKS and YYEKEE (reference sequence). CDR3 loop: CASRDLGQGNYGYTF. The CDR3, as DNA: TGTGCCAGCAGGGACCTGGGACAGGGAAATTATGGCTACACCTTC.

The chain carries TRBV7-3 and TRBJ2-3; D call uncertain. With 2 bases removed from V and 2 bases from J, the gap between germline ends came to 11 bases. From germline, CDR1 is SGHTA and CDR2 FQGTGA. The CDR3 loop spans 15 amino acids. The CDR3, as DNA: TGTGCCAGCAGCTTATCAGGCCTCGCCACAGATACGCAGTATTTT. Its translation: CASSLSGLATDTQYF. The complete variable domain, with remaining parts taken from reference TRBV7-3 and TRBJ2-3, reads GAGVSQTPSNKVTEKGKYVELRCDPISGHTALYWYRQSLGQGPEFLIYFQGTGAADDSGLPNDRFFAVRPEGSVSTLKIQRTERGDSAVYLCASSLSGLATDTQYFGPGTRLTVL.

V gene TRBV24-1 combines with J gene TRBJ2-3; unclear D gene. CDR3 length: 14 amino acids. Germline assignment: CDR1 KGHDR and CDR2 SFDVKD. The V gene lost 3 bases and the J gene lost 3 bases, with 9 bases spanning the gap. The chain's CDR3 is CATSDVGSTDTQYF. In DNA, the CDR3 is TGTGCCACCAGTGATGTAGGATCGACAGATACGCAGTATTTT.

This sequence joins TRBV29-1 and TRBJ1-5, with D maybe TRBD1 (5 bases). Deletions cut 7 bases from V and 4 bases from J, with 20 bases between. The CDR3 spans 15 residues. Germline V gene data show CDR1 as SQVTM and CDR2 as ANQGSEA. CDR3 nucleotide sequence: TGCAGCGCCCCCCCTGGGCAGGGACCTAATCAGCCCCAGCATTTT. Residues: CSAPPGQGPNQPQHF.

This clone was detected only once. The V gene is TRBV5-6, the J gene TRBJ1-2; D is uncertain. Between the trimmed V and J ends, which lost 2 bases and 7 bases, there was a span of 9 bases. The CDR3 loop spans 12 amino acids. Germline CDR1 reads SGHDT; CDR2 reads YYEEEE. The DNA of the CDR3 is TGTGCCAGCAGCTTTCAATCGGCTGGCTACACCTTC. Translating it yields CASSFQSAGYTF.

V is TRBV2 and J is TRBJ1-3; no firm D call. The CDR3 contains 15 residues. The germline V and J ends were trimmed by 8 bases and 2 bases, with 16 bases remaining between them. From germline, CDR1 is SNHLY and CDR2 FYNNEI. CDR3 residues: CASAAPSAPGNTIYF. The CDR3 DNA reads TGTGCCAGCGCGGCCCCCTCTGCGCCTGGAAACACCATATATTTT. Filled out from reference TRBV2 and TRBJ1-3, the complete variable domain reads EPEVTQTPSHQVTQMGQEVILRCVPISNHLYFYWYRQILGQKVEFLVSFYNNEISEKSEIFDDQFSVERPDGSNFTLKIRSTKLEDSAMYFCASAAPSAPGNTIYFGEGSWLTVV.

The chain links TRBV2 to TRBJ2-5; D is tentatively TRBD1 or TRBD2 (5 bases each). Trimming removed 1 base at V and 5 bases at J, with 8 bases between. The CDR3 extends over 13 amino acids. Germline-derived CDR1 and CDR2 are SNHLY and FYNNEI. CDR3 nucleotides: TGTGCCAGCAGTGAAGAGGGGACCGAGACCCAGTACTTC. Translated, it gives CASSEEGTETQYF.

CDR3 sequence: CASSVSRGSENSPLHF. The DNA of the CDR3 is TGTGCCAGCTCAGTCTCCAGGGGTTCGGAGAATTCACCCCTCCACTTT. This chain joins TRBV18 and TRBJ1-6; weak D call: TRBD1 (6 bases). This CDR3 spans 16 amino acids. V was shortened by 5 bases and J by 7 bases, with 18 bases between the two germline ends. The V gene's germline CDR1 is KGHSH and CDR2 LQKENI.